This T cell receptor (beta chain) was sequenced for a study of T cell responses to AZD1222 COVID-19 vaccine. TCRdb's table, derived via immunoSEQ multiplex PCR, lists solely in-frame clones and lacks some. The sample carries more than 100,000 clones, 75% to 95% recorded once. The length of the CDR3 is 14 residues. CDR1 is LNHDA and CDR2 is SQIVND in the germline V gene (reference sequence). The ends lost 5 bases at V and 9 bases at J; junction bases unmatched: 7. This TCR was recovered from an adult who received the AZD1222 COVID-19 vaccine. The chain employs TRBV19 and TRBJ2-4; 10 nucleotides match TRBD1. The specimen comprised peripheral blood, sampled 28 days after the second AZD1222 dose. CDR3 coding DNA: TGTGCCAGTAGTCCCCGGACAGGGGGGAGCATTCAGTACTTC. Amino acid sequence: CASSPRTGGSIQYF.